A selection of T cell receptor beta chains follows, all from one sample in a study of blood T cells in healthy people across ages. TCRdb called the 5' RACE reads again in MiXCR, with one record for every CDR3 protein. The data hold roughly 900,000 distinct CDR3 sequences, with around 46% observed a single time. The source material was blood. These receptors came from a man aged 25 to 40 in good health. CDR3s include the opening cysteine and the closing phenylalanine or tryptophan. The D gene is left open where the match is weak. Some rows have no size entry. The others give once, few or many, or a class for an expanded clone.

15,TRBD2,TRBJ2-1,few,TRBV6-2/TRBV6-3,CASSYSPLAVVEQFF,TGTGCCAGCAGTTACTCTCCACTAGCGGTGGTAGAGCAGTTCTTC
15,TRBD1,TRBJ2-1,few,TRBV27,CASSLLFGQGNEQFF,TGTGCCAGCAGTTTACTGTTTGGACAGGGTAATGAGCAGTTCTTC
16,NA,TRBJ2-1,NA,TRBV20-1,CSARDLGDLSYNEQFF,TGCAGTGCTAGAGATCTAGGGGACCTTTCCTACAATGAGCAGTTCTTC
13,NA,TRBJ1-2,NA,TRBV5-6,CASSAVGTGGYTF,TGTGCCAGCAGCGCCGTCGGGACCGGTGGCTACACCTTC
16,TRBD2,TRBJ2-1,NA,TRBV24-1,CATSDRGLAGEYEQFF,TGTGCCACCAGTGACCGAGGACTAGCGGGGGAGTATGAGCAGTTCTTC
14,NA,TRBJ2-4,NA,TRBV13,CASSSGQTKNIQYF,TGTGCCAGCAGCTCTGGACAGACTAAAAACATTCAGTACTTC
15,TRBD1,TRBJ1-5,once,TRBV12-3/TRBV12-4,CASSWGGTANQPQHF,TGTGCCAGCAGTTGGGGGGGGACAGCAAATCAGCCCCAGCATTTT
11,NA,TRBJ1-2,many,TRBV10-3,CAITRGVGYTF,TGTGCCATCACCAGGGGTGTTGGCTACACCTTC
16,TRBD1,TRBJ1-6,few,TRBV6-5,CASTRRQGSYNSPLHF,TGTGCCAGCACCCGGAGACAGGGCTCCTATAATTCACCCCTCCACTTT
16,NA,TRBJ2-3,few,TRBV4-1,CASSQEEGGRTDTQYF,TGCGCCAGCAGCCAAGAGGAGGGGGGTCGGACAGATACGCAGTATTTT
15,TRBD2,TRBJ2-3,many,TRBV6-4,CASSAGTSDTDTQYF,TGTGCCAGCAGTGCCGGGACTAGCGACACAGATACGCAGTATTTT
14,NA,TRBJ1-2,NA,TRBV20-1,CSAPRQISNYGYTF,TGCAGTGCGCCCAGACAGATCTCTAACTATGGCTACACCTTC
14,NA,TRBJ1-5,few,TRBV5-6,CASSKGYSNQPQHF,TGTGCCAGCAGCAAGGGGTATAGCAATCAGCCCCAGCATTTT
14,NA,TRBJ1-2,few,TRBV9,CASSVGPDSYGYTF,TGTGCCAGCAGCGTAGGGCCAGACAGCTATGGCTACACCTTC
14,NA,TRBJ2-1,NA,TRBV25-1,CASERGLDYNEQFF,TGTGCCAGCGAACGGGGACTGGACTACAATGAGCAGTTCTTC
14,NA,TRBJ1-1,once,TRBV10-3,CAISERTVNTEAFF,TGTGCCATCAGTGAAAGGACAGTGAACACTGAAGCTTTCTTT
17,TRBD1,TRBJ1-5,NA,TRBV28,CASSSYGQGYSNQPQHF,TGTGCCAGCAGTTCCTACGGACAGGGCTATAGCAATCAGCCCCAGCATTTT
15,NA,TRBJ2-1,few,TRBV27,CASSLSRDSYNEQFF,TGTGCCAGCAGTTTATCGAGGGATTCCTACAATGAGCAGTTCTTC
17,TRBD1,TRBJ2-4,NA,TRBV29-1,CSVQGQGSRGAKNIQYF,TGCAGCGTCCAGGGACAGGGGAGCCGGGGGGCCAAAAACATTCAGTACTTC
17,TRBD2,TRBJ2-1,NA,TRBV9,CASSGRLAGGPIDEQFF,TGTGCCAGCAGCGGCCGACTAGCGGGGGGGCCGATCGATGAGCAGTTCTTC
16,NA,TRBJ1-2,few,TRBV9,CASSVAPVVGNYGYTF,TGTGCCAGCAGCGTAGCTCCGGTTGTGGGAAACTATGGCTACACCTTC
15,NA,TRBJ2-6,NA,TRBV7-3,CASSLGRPGANVLTF,TGTGCCAGCAGCTTGGGCAGGCCTGGGGCCAACGTCCTGACTTTC
13,NA,TRBJ1-2,NA,TRBV20-1,CSAREQQNYGYTF,TGCAGTGCTAGAGAACAGCAGAACTATGGCTACACCTTC
16,NA,TRBJ2-1,few,TRBV7-2,CASSLVSGGARNEQFF,TGTGCCAGCAGCTTAGTTTCGGGCGGGGCTAGGAATGAGCAGTTCTTC
14,NA,TRBJ1-2,NA,TRBV5-6,CASSSGVVDYGYTF,TGTGCCAGCAGCTCCGGCGTAGTGGACTATGGCTACACCTTC
18,TRBD2,TRBJ2-7,NA,TRBV24-1,CATSDFGAGGSSYNEQYF,TGTGCCACCAGTGATTTCGGGGCGGGGGGTAGCTCCTACAATGAGCAGTACTTC
14,NA,TRBJ2-4,NA,TRBV28,CASSWGLAKNIQYF,TGTGCCAGCAGTTGGGGGCTGGCCAAAAACATTCAGTACTTC
15,NA,TRBJ2-5,NA,TRBV4-1,CASSQDQVAPETQYF,TGCGCCAGCAGCCAAGATCAGGTAGCCCCGGAGACCCAGTACTTC
15,NA,TRBJ2-5,few,TRBV9,CASSASPIYFQTQYF,TGTGCCAGCAGCGCGAGCCCGATATATTTCCAGACCCAGTACTTC
13,TRBD2,TRBJ2-5,many,TRBV29-1,CSVQTSGEETQYF,TGCAGCGTTCAGACTAGCGGGGAAGAGACCCAGTACTTC